This T cell receptor beta chain was retrieved from a study of T cell responses to AZD1222 COVID-19 vaccine. Findings and caveats of the study: Two AZD1222 doses significantly raised spike-specific TCR breadth and depth over controls. Repertoires were sampled only after the peak T cell response. It should be noted that donors were predominantly white British and more often female, and clonal diversity was possibly underestimated.

Sequencing used immunoSEQ multiplex PCR; TCRdb keeps in-frame clones, though not all of them. The sample shows 100,000 to 150,000 clones, 90% of them seen only once. The V gene's germline CDR1 is SSHAT and CDR2 FNYEAQ (reference sequence). The CDR3 is 15 amino acids. Comments on this clone: Its antigen is undetermined. Germline and junction disagree at one end, which may indicate a read error.

This clonotype was sampled from an adult in good health. Sequenced material: peripheral blood, taken on day 0 of AZD1222 vaccination. The gene calls are TRBV7-7 and TRBJ2-5, with 10 bases identical to TRBD2. For the CDR3, the DNA is TGTGCTAGCAGCCCGGGGGTAGCGGGGGGAGAGACCCAGTACTTC. Residues: CASSPGVAGGETQYF.